The sample holds a few counts of the clone carrying this T cell receptor beta chain. The target antigen is unknown. This entry comes from a study of T cells after yellow fever vaccination. Whole-study findings and limits: Relatively few clonotypes were ones that appeared in both CD4 and CD8 compartments. Weaker, the secondary response had a peak occurring faster, on day 5 versus 15.

The junction had 8 bases not matched to a gene; V was cut back by 4 bases and J by 7 bases. Germline V gene sequence: CDR1 SGHDT, CDR2 YYEEEE. The CDR3 extends over 14 amino acids. From the 5' RACE reads, TCRdb called clonotypes with MiXCR, one entry per CDR3 protein. The table has approximately 610,000 distinct CDR3 sequences, roughly a sixth seen once. V and J are TRBV5-6 and TRBJ1-5; 7 positions agree with TRBD1. The clonotype was recovered from a man in his late teens or twenties who received the YFV17D yellow fever vaccine. This specimen consisted of PBMCs, obtained about 5 days after the first yellow fever vaccination. CDR3 bases: TGTGCCAGCAGCGGAGGCAGGGGGTCACAGCCCCAGCATTTT. This translates into CASSGGRGSQPQHF.